The 3 T cell receptor beta chains listed next were all sequenced from one sample in a study of blood T cell repertoires in COVID-19. The table came from immunoSEQ multiplex PCR; TCRdb's copy has only in-frame clones and leaves some out. The top ten hold 6.5% to 9% of the sample, which has about 120,000 clones, approximately 80% seen once. The sequencing input was peripheral blood. The receptors were sampled from a human donor in a cohort sampled during active COVID-19.

V gene TRBV19 combines with J gene TRBJ2-7; 11 bases line up with TRBD2. The V gene end was trimmed by 8 bases and the J gene end by 7 bases; junction bases not matched to a gene: 7. This CDR3 is 13 amino acids long. Looked up from germline, CDR1 is LNHDA and CDR2 is SQIVND (reference sequence). The CDR3 protein is CASSTSGSKEQYF. The CDR3 DNA reads as TGTGCCAGTTCTACTAGCGGGAGTAAAGAGCAGTACTTC.

This chain uses TRBV5-1 with TRBJ2-7; a weak D match, TRBD2 (7 bases). There are 14 residues in the CDR3. Trimming took 4 bases from V and 3 from J, leaving 14 bases between them. The germline V gene has CDR1 SGHRS and CDR2 YFSETQ. In nucleotides, the CDR3 is TGCGCCAGCAGCGGGGGGGACAACGACTACGAGCAGTACTTC. This sequence encodes CASSGGDNDYEQYF. The full variable domain, its missing parts supplied by reference TRBV5-1 and TRBJ2-7, is KAGVTQTPRYLIKTRGQQVTLSCSPISGHRSVSWYQQTPGQGLQFLFEYFSETQRNKGNFPGRFSGRQFSNSRSEMNVSTLELGDSALYLCASSGGDNDYEQYFGPGTRLTVT.

The table lists this clone with a count of one. V is TRBV5-5 and J is TRBJ1-1; 7 nucleotides align to TRBD1. The V gene's germline CDR1 is SGHKS and CDR2 YYEKEE (reference sequence). V shed 4 bases and J 0 bases; nucleotides not matched to a gene: 6. The CDR3 loop spans 15 amino acids. CDR3 nucleotide sequence: TGTGCCAGCAGCCCGCGGACAGGAATGAACACTGAAGCTTTCTTT. It encodes CASSPRTGMNTEAFF. Drawing the rest from reference TRBV5-5 and TRBJ1-1, the complete variable domain is DAGVTQSPTHLIKTRGQQVTLRCSPISGHKSVSWYQQVLGQGPQFIFQYYEKEERGRGNFPDRFSARQFPNYSSELNVNALLLGDSALYLCASSPRTGMNTEAFFGQGTRLTVV.